The clone carrying this T cell receptor beta chain appeared a few times. The antigen remains unidentified. This record belongs to a study of regulatory T cells in long-lasting Graves disease. General study results and limits: Favoring TRBV28, TRBJ1-2 and TRBJ2-5 was a feature seen in persistent disease.

As for time point: newly diagnosed GD, antithyroid drugs for less than 3 months. The TCR library was made from RNA that had been extracted from PBMCs in TRIzol. Building of the TCR beta libraries involved iRepertoire HTBI primers and Arm-PCR of CDR3 regions. TCRdb re-called the multiplex PCR reads with MiXCR, one entry per CDR3 protein. The profile shows a few hundred thousand distinct CDR3 sequences, 12% of them singletons. V shed 0 bases and J shed 0 bases, with 10 bases lying between them. Germline loops: CDR1 SGDLS, CDR2 YYNGEE. The CDR3 covers 16 residues. These sequences were also reported in another study, on T cells in Graves' hyperthyroidism and ophthalmopathy. That investigation notes: HTBI primers drove first-round RT-PCR of the TCR CDR3.

The chain is built from TRBV9 and TRBJ2-1; D not certain. The sample was peripheral blood mononuclear cells (PBMCs), taken at new diagnosis, from a patient treated with antithyroid drugs. The TCR comes from a young woman with Graves disease. This chain's CDR3 is CASSVETGSSYNEQFF. CDR3 DNA: TGTGCCAGCAGCGTAGAGACGGGTAGCTCCTACAATGAGCAGTTCTTC.